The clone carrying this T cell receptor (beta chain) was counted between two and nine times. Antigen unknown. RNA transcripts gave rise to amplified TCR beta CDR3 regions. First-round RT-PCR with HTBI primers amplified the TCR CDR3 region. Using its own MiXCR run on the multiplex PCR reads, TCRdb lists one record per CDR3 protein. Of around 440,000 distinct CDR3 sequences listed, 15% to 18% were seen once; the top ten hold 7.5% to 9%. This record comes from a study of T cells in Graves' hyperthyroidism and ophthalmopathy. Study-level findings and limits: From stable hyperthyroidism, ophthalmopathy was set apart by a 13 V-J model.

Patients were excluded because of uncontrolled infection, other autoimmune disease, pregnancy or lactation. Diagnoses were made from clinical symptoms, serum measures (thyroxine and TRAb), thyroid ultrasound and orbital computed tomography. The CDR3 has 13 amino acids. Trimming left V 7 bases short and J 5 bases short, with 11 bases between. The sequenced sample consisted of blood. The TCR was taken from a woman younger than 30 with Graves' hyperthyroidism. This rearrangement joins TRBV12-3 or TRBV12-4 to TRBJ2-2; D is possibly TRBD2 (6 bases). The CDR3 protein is CASTGLATGELFF. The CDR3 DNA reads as TGTGCCAGCACGGGGCTAGCGACCGGGGAGCTGTTTTTT.